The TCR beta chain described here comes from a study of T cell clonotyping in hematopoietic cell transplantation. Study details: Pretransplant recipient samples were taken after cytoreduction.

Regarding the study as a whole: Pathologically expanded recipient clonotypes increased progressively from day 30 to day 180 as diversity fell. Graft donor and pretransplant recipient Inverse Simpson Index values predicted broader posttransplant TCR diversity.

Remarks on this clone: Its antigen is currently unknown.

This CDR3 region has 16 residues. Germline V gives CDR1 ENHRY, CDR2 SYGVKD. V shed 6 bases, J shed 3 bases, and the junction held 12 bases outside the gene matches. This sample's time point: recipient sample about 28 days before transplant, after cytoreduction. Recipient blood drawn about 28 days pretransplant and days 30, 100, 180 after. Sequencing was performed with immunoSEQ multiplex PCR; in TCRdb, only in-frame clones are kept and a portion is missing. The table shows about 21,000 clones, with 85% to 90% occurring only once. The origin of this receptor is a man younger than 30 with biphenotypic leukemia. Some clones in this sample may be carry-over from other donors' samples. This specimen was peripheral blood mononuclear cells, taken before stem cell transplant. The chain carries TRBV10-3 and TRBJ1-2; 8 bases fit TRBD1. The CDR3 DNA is TGTGCCATCAGGACAGGGGTCGGCGGCATAGACTATGGCTACACCTTC. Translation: CAIRTGVGGIDYGYTF.